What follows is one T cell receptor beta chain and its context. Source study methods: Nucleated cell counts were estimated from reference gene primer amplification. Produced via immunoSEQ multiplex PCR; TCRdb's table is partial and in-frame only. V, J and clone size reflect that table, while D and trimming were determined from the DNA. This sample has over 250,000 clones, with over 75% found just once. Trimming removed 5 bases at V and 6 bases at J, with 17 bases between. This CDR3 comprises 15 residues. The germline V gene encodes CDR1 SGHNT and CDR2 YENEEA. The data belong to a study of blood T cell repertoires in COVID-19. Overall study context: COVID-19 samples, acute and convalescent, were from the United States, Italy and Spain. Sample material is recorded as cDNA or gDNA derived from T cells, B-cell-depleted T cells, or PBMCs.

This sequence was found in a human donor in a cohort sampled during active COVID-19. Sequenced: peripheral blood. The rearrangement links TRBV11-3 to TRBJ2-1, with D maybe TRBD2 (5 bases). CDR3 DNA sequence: TGTGCCAGCAGCCCCGGAGGTTCGCAGAGCAATGAGCAGTTCTTC. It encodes CASSPGGSQSNEQFF.